Listed here are 15 T cell receptor beta chains from one sample, sequenced in a study of OX40 agonist ivuxolimab in advanced cancers. Sequencing was performed with immunoSEQ multiplex PCR; in TCRdb, only in-frame clones are kept and a portion is missing. The repertoire holds approximately 58,000 clones, 80% to 90% seen once, with approximately 3.4% in the top ten. The input for sequencing was CD4+ or CD8+ T cells sorted from blood, taken in a trial of the OX40 agonist ivuxolimab. Receptors were obtained from an adult with an advanced solid tumor such as melanoma, head and neck, liver or kidney cancer.

The chain is built from TRBV27 and TRBJ1-6, with D tentatively TRBD1 (6 bases). Germline V gives CDR1 MNHEY, CDR2 SMNVEV (reference sequence). CDR3 size: 15 residues. Trimming removed 4 bases from V and 5 bases from J, with 12 bases in between. CDR3 in DNA: TGTGCCAGCAGTTCATGGGGACAAGATAATTCACCCCTCCACTTT. This codes for CASSSWGQDNSPLHF.

V usage is TRBV5-4 and J usage is TRBJ1-2, with D perhaps TRBD1 (6 bases). Germline CDR1 is SGHNT and CDR2 is YYREEE (reference sequence). The length of the CDR3 is 13 residues. V lost 0 bases and J 3 bases, leaving 6 bases between the germline ends. The CDR3 DNA sequence: TGTGCCAGCAGCTTGGCAGGGGACTATGGCTACACCTTC. As protein: CASSLAGDYGYTF.

The sample holds a few counts of this clone. The V call is TRBV6-6, the J call TRBJ1-3, with D hard to call. V lost 4 bases to trimming and J lost 4 bases, with 11 bases between them. Per the germline V gene, CDR1 is MNHNY and CDR2 is SVGAGI (reference sequence). This CDR3 is built from 14 residues. The DNA of the CDR3 is TGTGCCAGCAGTTCAGTGGTCTCAGGAAACACCATATATTTT. Protein product: CASSSVVSGNTIYF.

The rearrangement joins TRBV5-1 to TRBJ2-3, with 8 positions matching TRBD1. This CDR3 is 15 amino acids long. Germline trimming cut 0 bases from V and 2 bases from J; bases unmatched to any gene: 2. Germline CDR1 and CDR2: SGHRS and YFSETQ. The CDR3 loop reads CASSLVQGATDTQYF. The CDR3 region has the DNA TGCGCCAGCAGCTTGGTTCAGGGGGCCACAGATACGCAGTATTTT.

The chain carries TRBV5-1 and TRBJ2-2; 11 bases agree with TRBD2. The CDR3 covers 16 residues. The V gene end was trimmed by 5 bases and the J gene end by 1 base; junction bases not matched to a gene: 4. The germline CDR1 and CDR2 sequences are SGHRS and YFSETQ. The CDR3 sequence is CASRRGTSGNTGELFF. CDR3 in DNA: TGCGCCAGCAGACGCGGGACTAGCGGGAACACCGGGGAGCTGTTTTTT.

There are a few counts of this clone. The chain joins TRBV18 to TRBJ1-2; 8 nucleotides align to TRBD1. CDR1 and CDR2 (germline): KGHSH, LQKENI. The V segment lost 2 bases and the J segment 13 bases; nucleotides outside the gene matches: 15. This CDR3 contains 15 residues. DNA of the CDR3: TGTGCCAGCTCACCAATTAGCGGACAGGGATATGATCTCACCTTC. Its protein product is CASSPISGQGYDLTF.

This clone was picked up a small number of times. The chain recombines TRBV29-1 with TRBJ1-1; D is ambiguous. Germline assignment: CDR1 SQVTM and CDR2 ANQGSEA. The germline V and J ends were trimmed by 7 bases and 1 base, with 10 bases remaining between them. This CDR3 spans 12 amino acids. This chain's CDR3 is CSARSWNTEAFF. CDR3 coding DNA: TGCAGCGCTAGGTCCTGGAACACTGAAGCTTTCTTT.

The chain is built from TRBV14 and TRBJ2-1, with D possibly being TRBD2 (5 bases). Germline CDR1 SGHDN, CDR2 FVKESK. V was cut by 4 bases and J by 4 bases, with 20 bases left in between. The CDR3 runs 17 residues. CDR3 loop: CASSPADRLSLYNEQFF. CDR3 coding DNA: TGTGCCAGCAGCCCAGCGGACCGCCTCTCACTTTACAATGAGCAGTTCTTC.

On this clone itself: Sequence at one end of the junction differs from germline and may be a read error. The rearrangement joins TRBV5-1 to TRBJ1-1; D is unresolved. Germline V gives CDR1 SGHRS, CDR2 YFSETQ. The CDR3 extends over 13 amino acids. CDR3 nucleotide sequence: TGTGCCAGCAGCTTCCAACGGAACACTGAAGCTTTCTTT. Protein product: CASSFQRNTEAFF.

This clone occurred once. The chain uses TRBV5-1 and TRBJ2-7; TRBD1 matches at 10 bases. The V gene's germline CDR1 is SGHRS and CDR2 YFSETQ. With 1 base clipped from V and 2 bases from J, the junction kept 9 bases outside the gene matches. The CDR3 loop spans 17 amino acids. The CDR3 DNA reads as TGCGCCAGCAGCTTGTTCAGTTCCGGGACAGGGGCCTACGAGCAGTACTTC. Translated: CASSLFSSGTGAYEQYF. Full variable domain (missing parts from reference TRBV5-1 and TRBJ2-7): KAGVTQTPRYLIKTRGQQVTLSCSPISGHRSVSWYQQTPGQGLQFLFEYFSETQRNKGNFPGRFSGRQFSNSRSEMNVSTLELGDSALYLCASSLFSSGTGAYEQYFGPGTRLTVT.

The DNA of the CDR3 is TGTGCCAGCAGCCGGACAGTCTACAATGAGCAGTTCTTC. Protein: CASSRTVYNEQFF. The V and J genes are TRBV11-2 and TRBJ2-1; possible D gene TRBD1, 6 bases. The CDR3 sequence is 13 residues long. Trimming stripped 5 bases from V and 3 bases from J, with 8 bases between. CDR1 is SGHAT and CDR2 is FQNNGV in the germline V gene.

The rearrangement links TRBV6-1 to TRBJ2-1; D remains unclear. Deletions cut 4 bases from V and 7 bases from J, with 11 bases between. Germline values: CDR1 MNHNS, CDR2 SASEGT. The CDR3 consists of 13 residues. CDR3 in DNA: TGTGCCAGCAGTGGGCAGGTGGATAATGAGCAGTTCTTC. It is translated as CASSGQVDNEQFF.

The chain links TRBV11-2 to TRBJ2-3, with a tentative D call TRBD2 (6 bases). V was pared by 0 bases and J by 4 bases, with 11 bases between. The CDR3 is made up of 15 amino acids. Germline V gene lookup returns CDR1 SGHAT and CDR2 FQNNGV. The CDR3: CASSLDPGAADTQYF. The DNA for the CDR3 is TGTGCCAGCAGCTTAGATCCGGGAGCGGCAGATACGCAGTATTTT.

The gene calls are TRBV6-1 and TRBJ2-3, with D possibly being TRBD1 or TRBD2 (5 bases each). This CDR3 spans 16 amino acids. V lost 4 bases, J lost 1 base, and 15 bases lay in between. Germline-derived CDR1 and CDR2 are MNHNS and SASEGT. The CDR3 DNA is TGTGCCAGCAGTGGGACCACAGGAGGTGGCACAGATACGCAGTATTTT. Translation gives CASSGTTGGGTDTQYF.

Concerning this clone: This specimen includes other DNA sequences encoding the same CDR3. The V call is TRBV18, the J call TRBJ1-1; weak D call: TRBD1 (5 bases). This CDR3 is 13 amino acids long. Trimming stripped 2 bases from V and 5 bases from J, with 9 bases between. Germline assignment: CDR1 KGHSH and CDR2 LQKENI. The CDR3 loop is CASSPTRGTEAFF. CDR3 in DNA: TGTGCCAGCTCACCAACAAGGGGAACTGAAGCTTTCTTT.